This T cell receptor (beta chain) was captured in a study of cytomegalovirus exposure and HLA in healthy donors. Study-level points and caveats: Certain sequence variants were highly shared and formed a cluster, and this cluster was likely a sequencing artifact. Among TCR beta chains, those listed as cytomegalovirus-associated numbered about 150.

On this clone: Its antigen remains unknown.

This CDR3 region has 14 residues. V lost 0 bases and J lost 8; bases outside the gene matches: 1. Germline V gene lookup returns CDR1 SGHRS and CDR2 YFSETQ. Donors showed nominal health when sampled, although they likely had unrecorded immune exposures. With 60 Vbeta and 13 Jbeta primers, the PCR was carried out. Profiling relied on immunoSEQ multiplex PCR, and the TCRdb table lists in-frame clones only, not all of them. The table includes some 150,000 clones, roughly 80% detected once. Sequenced sample: PBMCs. This chain connects TRBV5-1 to TRBJ2-4; 11 bases align to TRBD1. The source of this sequence is a woman in her fifties or sixties in good health and CMV-seropositive. CDR3 residues: CASSLGDRGDIQYF. CDR3 nucleotides: TGCGCCAGCAGCTTGGGGGACAGGGGGGACATTCAGTACTTC. The full variable domain, completed using reference TRBV5-1 and TRBJ2-4, is KAGVTQTPRYLIKTRGQQVTLSCSPISGHRSVSWYQQTPGQGLQFLFEYFSETQRNKGNFPGRFSGRQFSNSRSEMNVSTLELGDSALYLCASSLGDRGDIQYFGAGTRLSVL.